This T cell receptor beta chain was retrieved from a study of cytomegalovirus exposure and HLA in healthy donors. About this clone: What it recognizes is unknown.

Separation from the approximately 670-subject first cohort characterized the roughly 120-subject validation cohort, to which the donors belonged. The V and J ends lost 1 base and 0 bases respectively, with 14 bases between them. Germline V gene data show CDR1 as SGHNT and CDR2 as YENEEA. The CDR3 length is 17 residues. Profiled with immunoSEQ multiplex PCR; TCRdb holds only in-frame clones, not every one. This table holds about 120,000 clones, approximately 89% found once. Study outcomes and limitations: In a later analysis, first-cohort TCR clusters were found to tend to co-occur in the approximately 110 validation repertoires. Among TCR sequences, most were rare, though some public TCRs appeared in many donors.

The chain couples TRBV11-3 to TRBJ2-3; D is undetermined. The clonotype comes from a woman between 18 and 29 years old in good health and CMV-seronegative. The sample comprised PBMCs. CDR3 residues: CASSLGSNFTSTDTQYF. In nucleotides, the CDR3 is TGTGCCAGCAGCTTAGGGTCCAACTTCACTAGCACAGATACGCAGTATTTT.